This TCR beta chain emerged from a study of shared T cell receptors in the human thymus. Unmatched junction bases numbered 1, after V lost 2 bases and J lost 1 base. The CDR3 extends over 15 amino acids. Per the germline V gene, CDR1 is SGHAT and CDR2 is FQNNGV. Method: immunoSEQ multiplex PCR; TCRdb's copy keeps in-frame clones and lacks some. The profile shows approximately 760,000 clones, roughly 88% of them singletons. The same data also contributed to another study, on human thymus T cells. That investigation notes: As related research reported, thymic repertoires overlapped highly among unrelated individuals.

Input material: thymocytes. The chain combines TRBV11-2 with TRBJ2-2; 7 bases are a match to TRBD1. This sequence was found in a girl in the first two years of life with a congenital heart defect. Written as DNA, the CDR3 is TGTGCCAGCAGCTTAAGGACAGGGAACACCGGGGAGCTGTTTTTT. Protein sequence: CASSLRTGNTGELFF.